This T cell receptor (beta chain) was sequenced during a study of molecular identifiers for immune sequencing clone quantification. Across the whole study: Replicate experiments took RNA from roughly 20,000 or 100,000 naive CD8 cells, divided it five ways and sequenced four.

TCRdb analysed the PCR reads with MiXCR anew, one entry per CDR3 protein. The sample holds 9,500 to 10,000 distinct CDR3 sequences, roughly 19% seen once. Details on this clonotype: Its target is unknown. It may be a read error: a sequence one base away is much more abundant.

Study outcomes and limitations: Highly expanded clone sizes could be underestimated by identical TCR molecules that share a barcode. Spiked Jurkat TCR RNA equal to one cell could reportedly be picked out among one million naive cells.

Isolation of naive CD8 T cells was achieved by sorting on a CD8+CD4-CCR7+CD45RA+ phenotype. The sample was naive CD8+ T cells from blood, with Jurkat cell RNA spiked in. The sample's subset: FACS-sorted CD8+CD4-CCR7+CD45RA+ naive T cells. This sequence was found in a human donor in good health. Some libraries in this study had Jurkat cell RNA spiked in.

CDR3 in amino acids: CASSLADFADTEAFF. The CDR3 nucleotides are TGTGCCAGCAGCTTGGCCGACTTTGCTGACACTGAAGCTTTCTTT. V is TRBV5-6 and J is TRBJ1-1; D ambiguous. The V gene's germline CDR1 is SGHDT and CDR2 YYEEEE. V was trimmed by 0 bases and J by 3 bases, leaving 12 bases between them. The CDR3 consists of 15 residues.